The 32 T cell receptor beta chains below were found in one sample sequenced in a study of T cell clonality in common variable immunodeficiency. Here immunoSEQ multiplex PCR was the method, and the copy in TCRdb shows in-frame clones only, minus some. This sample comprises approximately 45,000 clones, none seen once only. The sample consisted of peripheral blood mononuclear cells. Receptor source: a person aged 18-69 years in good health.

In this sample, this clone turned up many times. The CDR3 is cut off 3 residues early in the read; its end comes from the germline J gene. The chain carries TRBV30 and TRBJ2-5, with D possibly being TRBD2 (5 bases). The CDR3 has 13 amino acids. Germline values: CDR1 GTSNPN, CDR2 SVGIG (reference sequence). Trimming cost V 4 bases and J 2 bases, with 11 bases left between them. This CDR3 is CAWNEGLQETQYF. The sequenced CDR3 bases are TGTGCCTGGAATGAGGGCTTGCAAGAGACC. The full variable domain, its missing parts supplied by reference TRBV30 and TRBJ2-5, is SQTIHQWPATLVQPVGSPLSLECTVEGTSNPNLYWYRQAAGRGLQLLFYSVGIGQISSEVPQNLSASRPQDRQFILSSKKLLLSDSGFYLCAWNEGLQETQYFGPGTRLLVL.

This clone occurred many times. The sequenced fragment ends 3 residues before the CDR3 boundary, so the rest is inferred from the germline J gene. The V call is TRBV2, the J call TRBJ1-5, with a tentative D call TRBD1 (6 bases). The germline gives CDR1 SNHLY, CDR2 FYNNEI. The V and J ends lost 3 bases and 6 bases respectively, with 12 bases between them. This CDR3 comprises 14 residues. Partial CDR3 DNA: TGTGCCAGCAGTGACAGGGGAGGTATTCAGCCC. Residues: CASSDRGGIQP. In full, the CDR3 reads CASSDRGGIQPQHF.

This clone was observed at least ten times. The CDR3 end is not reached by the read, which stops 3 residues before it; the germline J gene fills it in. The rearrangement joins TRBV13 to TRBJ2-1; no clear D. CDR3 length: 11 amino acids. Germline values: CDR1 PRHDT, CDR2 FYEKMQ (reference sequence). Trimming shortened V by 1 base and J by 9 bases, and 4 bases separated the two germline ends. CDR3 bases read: TGTGCCAGCAGCTTAGCGTTTGAG. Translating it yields CASSLAFE. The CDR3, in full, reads CASSLAFEQFF. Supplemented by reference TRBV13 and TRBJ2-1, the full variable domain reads AAGVIQSPRHLIKEKRETATLKCYPIPRHDTVYWYQQGPGQDPQFLISFYEKMQSDKGSIPDRFSAQQFSDYHSELNMSSLELGDSALYFCASSLAFEQFFGPGTRLTVL.

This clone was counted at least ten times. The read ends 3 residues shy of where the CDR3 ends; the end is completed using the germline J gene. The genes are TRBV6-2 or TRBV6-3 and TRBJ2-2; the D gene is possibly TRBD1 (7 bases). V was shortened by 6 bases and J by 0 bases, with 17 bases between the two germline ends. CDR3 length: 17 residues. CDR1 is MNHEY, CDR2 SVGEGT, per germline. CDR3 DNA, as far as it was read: TGTGCCAGCAGAACACAGGGGACTGGGACGAACACCGGGGAG. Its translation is CASRTQGTGTNTGE. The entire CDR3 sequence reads CASRTQGTGTNTGELFF.

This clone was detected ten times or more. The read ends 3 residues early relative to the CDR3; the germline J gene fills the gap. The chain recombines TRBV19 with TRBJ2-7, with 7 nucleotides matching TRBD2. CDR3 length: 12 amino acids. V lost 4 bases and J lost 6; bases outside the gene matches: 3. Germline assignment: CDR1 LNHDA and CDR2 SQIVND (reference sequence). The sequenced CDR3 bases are TGTGCCAGTAGTAGACTAGCCTCCGAG. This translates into CASSRLASE. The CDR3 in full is CASSRLASEQYF.

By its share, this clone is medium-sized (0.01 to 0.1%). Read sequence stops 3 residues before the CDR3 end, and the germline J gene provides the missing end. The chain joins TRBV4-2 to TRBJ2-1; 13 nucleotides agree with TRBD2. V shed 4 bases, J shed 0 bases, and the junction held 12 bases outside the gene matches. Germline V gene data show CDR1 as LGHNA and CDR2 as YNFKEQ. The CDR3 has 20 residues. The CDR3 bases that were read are TGTGCCAGCAGCCCTACCCCCGGGACTAGCGGGGTAAGCTCCTACAATGAG. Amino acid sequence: CASSPTPGTSGVSSYNE. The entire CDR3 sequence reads CASSPTPGTSGVSSYNEQFF.

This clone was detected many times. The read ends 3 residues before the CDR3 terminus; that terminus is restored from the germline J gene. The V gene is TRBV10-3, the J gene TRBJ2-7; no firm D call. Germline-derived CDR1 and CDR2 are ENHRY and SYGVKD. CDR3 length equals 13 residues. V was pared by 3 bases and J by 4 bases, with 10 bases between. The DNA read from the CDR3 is TGTGCCATCAGTGATAGGGCAAATTACGAG. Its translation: CAISDRANYE. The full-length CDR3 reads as CAISDRANYEQYF.

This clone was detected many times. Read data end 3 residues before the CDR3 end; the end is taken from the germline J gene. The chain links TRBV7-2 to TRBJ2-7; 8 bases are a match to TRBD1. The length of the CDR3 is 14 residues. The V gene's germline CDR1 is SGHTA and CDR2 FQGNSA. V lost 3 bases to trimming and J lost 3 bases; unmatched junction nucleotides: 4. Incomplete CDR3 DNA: TGTGCCAGCAGCTTCGGGACAGGAAACTACGAG. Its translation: CASSFGTGNYE. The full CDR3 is CASSFGTGNYEQYF.

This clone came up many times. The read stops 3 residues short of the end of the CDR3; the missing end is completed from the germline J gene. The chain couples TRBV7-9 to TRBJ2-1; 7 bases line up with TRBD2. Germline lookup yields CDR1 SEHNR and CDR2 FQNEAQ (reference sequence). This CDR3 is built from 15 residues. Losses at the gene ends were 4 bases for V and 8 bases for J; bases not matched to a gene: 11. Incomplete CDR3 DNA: TGTGCCAGCAGCTCCCCTAGCGGCCAAGGGTATGAG. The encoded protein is CASSSPSGQGYE. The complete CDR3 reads CASSSPSGQGYEQFF.

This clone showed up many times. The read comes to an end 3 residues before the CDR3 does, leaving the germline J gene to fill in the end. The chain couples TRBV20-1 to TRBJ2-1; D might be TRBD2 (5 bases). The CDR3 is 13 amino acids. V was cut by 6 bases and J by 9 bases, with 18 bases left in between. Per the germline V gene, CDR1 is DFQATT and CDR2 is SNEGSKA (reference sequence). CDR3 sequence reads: CSARDPLRGEQFF. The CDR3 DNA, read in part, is TGCAGTGCCCGAGACCCCCTCCGGGGTGAG.

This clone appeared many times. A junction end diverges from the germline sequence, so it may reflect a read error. CDR3: CASSQDFGGSYGYTF. Partial CDR3 DNA: TGCGCCAGCAGCCAGGACTTCGGGGGGAGCTATGGC. The chain joins TRBV4-2 to TRBJ1-2, with D perhaps matching TRBD1 (5 bases). The read ends 3 residues early relative to the CDR3; the germline J gene fills the gap. The CDR3 totals 15 residues. CDR1 and CDR2 from the germline V gene are LGHNA and YNFKEQ.

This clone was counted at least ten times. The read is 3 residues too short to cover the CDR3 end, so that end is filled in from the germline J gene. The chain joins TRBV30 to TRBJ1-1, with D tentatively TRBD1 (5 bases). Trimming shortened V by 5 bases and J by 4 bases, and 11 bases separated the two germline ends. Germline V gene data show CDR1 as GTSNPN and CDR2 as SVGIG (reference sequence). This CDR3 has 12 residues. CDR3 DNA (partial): TGTGCCTGGGGGCAGGGCCCCACTGAA. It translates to CAWGQGPTE. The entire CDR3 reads CAWGQGPTEAFF.

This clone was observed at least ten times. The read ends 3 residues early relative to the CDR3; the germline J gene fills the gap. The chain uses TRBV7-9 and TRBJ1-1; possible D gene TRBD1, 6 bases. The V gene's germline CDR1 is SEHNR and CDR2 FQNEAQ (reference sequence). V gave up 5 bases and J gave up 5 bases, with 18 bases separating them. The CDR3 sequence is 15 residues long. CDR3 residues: CASSRDGGLGTEAFF. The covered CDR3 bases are TGTGCCAGCAGCCGGGACGGGGGGCTGGGGACTGAA.

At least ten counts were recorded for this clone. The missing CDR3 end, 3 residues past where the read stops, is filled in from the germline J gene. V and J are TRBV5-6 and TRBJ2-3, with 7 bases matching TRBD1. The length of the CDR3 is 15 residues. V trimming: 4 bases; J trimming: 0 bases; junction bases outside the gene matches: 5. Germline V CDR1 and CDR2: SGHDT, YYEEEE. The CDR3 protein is CASSPSTGSTDTQYF. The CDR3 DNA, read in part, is TGTGCCAGCAGCCCCTCGACAGGGAGCACAGATACG.

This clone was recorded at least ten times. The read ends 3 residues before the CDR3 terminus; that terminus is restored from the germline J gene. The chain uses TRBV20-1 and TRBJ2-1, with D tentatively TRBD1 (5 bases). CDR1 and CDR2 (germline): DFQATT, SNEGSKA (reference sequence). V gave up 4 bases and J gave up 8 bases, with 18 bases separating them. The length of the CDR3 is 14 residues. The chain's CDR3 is CSATPPQRGDEQFF. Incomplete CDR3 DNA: TGCAGTGCTACCCCTCCCCAAAGGGGCGATGAG.

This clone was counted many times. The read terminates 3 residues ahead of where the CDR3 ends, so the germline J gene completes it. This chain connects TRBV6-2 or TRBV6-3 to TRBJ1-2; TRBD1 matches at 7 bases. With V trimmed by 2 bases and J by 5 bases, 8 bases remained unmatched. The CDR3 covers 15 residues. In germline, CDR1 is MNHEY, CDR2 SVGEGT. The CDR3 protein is CASSYRTGLWYGYTF. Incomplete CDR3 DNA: TGTGCCAGCAGTTACCGGACAGGCCTTTGGTATGGC.

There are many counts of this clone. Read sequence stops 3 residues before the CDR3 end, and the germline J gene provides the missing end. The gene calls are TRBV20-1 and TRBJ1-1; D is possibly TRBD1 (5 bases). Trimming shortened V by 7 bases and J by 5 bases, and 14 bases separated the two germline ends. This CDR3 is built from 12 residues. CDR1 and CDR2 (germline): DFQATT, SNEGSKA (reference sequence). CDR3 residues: CSGDDSGTEAFF. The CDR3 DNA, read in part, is TGCAGTGGCGACGACAGTGGAACTGAA.

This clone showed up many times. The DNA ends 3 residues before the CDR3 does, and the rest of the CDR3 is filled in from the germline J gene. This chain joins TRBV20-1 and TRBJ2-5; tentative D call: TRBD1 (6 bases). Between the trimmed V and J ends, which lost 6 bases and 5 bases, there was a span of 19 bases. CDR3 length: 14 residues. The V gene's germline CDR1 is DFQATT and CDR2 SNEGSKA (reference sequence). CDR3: CSAPGTQLGETQYF. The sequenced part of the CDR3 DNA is TGCAGTGCACCCGGGACACAACTGGGGGAGACC.

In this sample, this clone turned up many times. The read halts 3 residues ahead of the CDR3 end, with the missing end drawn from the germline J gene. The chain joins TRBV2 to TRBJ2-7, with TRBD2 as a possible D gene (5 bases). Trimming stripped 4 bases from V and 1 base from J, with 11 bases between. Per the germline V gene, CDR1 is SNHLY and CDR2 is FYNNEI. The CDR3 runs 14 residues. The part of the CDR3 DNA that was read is TGTGCCAGCAGTGTGAGGGTCTTGTCCTACGAG. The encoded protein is CASSVRVLSYE. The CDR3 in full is CASSVRVLSYEQYF. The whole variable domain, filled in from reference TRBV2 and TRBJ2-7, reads EPEVTQTPSHQVTQMGQEVILRCVPISNHLYFYWYRQILGQKVEFLVSFYNNEISEKSEIFDDQFSVERPDGSNFTLKIRSTKLEDSAMYFCASSVRVLSYEQYFGPGTRLTVT.

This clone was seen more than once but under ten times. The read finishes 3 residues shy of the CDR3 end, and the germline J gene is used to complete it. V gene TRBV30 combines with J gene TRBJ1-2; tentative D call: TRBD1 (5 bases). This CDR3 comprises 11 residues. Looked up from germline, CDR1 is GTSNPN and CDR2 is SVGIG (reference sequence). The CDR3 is CAWLDSYEYTF. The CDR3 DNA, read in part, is TGTGCCTGGTTAGACAGTTACGAA.

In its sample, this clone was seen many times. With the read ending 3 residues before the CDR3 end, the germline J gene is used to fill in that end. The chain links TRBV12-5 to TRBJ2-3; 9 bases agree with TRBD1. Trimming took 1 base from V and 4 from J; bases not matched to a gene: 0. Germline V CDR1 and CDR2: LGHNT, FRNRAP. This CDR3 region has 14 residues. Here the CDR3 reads CASGLGQGADTQYF. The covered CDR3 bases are TGTGCTAGTGGTTTGGGACAGGGGGCAGATACG. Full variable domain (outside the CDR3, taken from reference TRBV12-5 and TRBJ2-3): DARVTQTPRHKVTEMGQEVTMRCQPILGHNTVFWYRQTMMQGLELLAYFRNRAPLDDSGMPKDRFSAEMPDATLATLKIQPSEPRDSAVYFCASGLGQGADTQYFGPGTRLTVL.

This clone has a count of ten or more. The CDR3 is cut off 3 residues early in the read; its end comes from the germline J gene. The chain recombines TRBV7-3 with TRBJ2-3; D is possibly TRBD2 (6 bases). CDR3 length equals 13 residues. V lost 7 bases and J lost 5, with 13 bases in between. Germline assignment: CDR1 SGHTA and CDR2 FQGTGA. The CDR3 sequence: CASNPGRGDTQYF. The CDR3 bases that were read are TGTGCCAGCAACCCCGGGCGGGGAGATACG.

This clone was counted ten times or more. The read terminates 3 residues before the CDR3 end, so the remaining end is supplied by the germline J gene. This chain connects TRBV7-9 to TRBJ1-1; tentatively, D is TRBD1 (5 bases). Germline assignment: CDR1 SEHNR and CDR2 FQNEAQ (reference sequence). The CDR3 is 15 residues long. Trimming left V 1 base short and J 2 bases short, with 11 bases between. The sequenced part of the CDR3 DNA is TGTGCCAGCAGCTTAGTCCGCGGGGGAAACACTGAA. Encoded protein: CASSLVRGGNTE. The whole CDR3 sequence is CASSLVRGGNTEAFF.

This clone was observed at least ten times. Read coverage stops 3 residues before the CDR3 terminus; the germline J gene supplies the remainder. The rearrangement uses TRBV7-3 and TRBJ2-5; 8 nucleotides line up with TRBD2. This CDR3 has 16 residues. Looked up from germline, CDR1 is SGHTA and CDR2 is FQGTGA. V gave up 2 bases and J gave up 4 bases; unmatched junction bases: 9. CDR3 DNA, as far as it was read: TGTGCCAGCAGCTTAGGGTCGGGGGGGGCCGGAGAGACC. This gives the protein CASSLGSGGAGET. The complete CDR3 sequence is CASSLGSGGAGETQYF.

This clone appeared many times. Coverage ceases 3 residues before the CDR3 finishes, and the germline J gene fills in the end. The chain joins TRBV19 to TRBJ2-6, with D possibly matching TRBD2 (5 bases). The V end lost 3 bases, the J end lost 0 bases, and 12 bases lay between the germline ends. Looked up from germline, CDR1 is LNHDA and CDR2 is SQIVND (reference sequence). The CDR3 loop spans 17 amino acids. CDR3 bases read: TGTGCCAGTAGTATGAGGGTCGGATTCTCTGGGGCCAACGTC. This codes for CASSMRVGFSGANV. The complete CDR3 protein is CASSMRVGFSGANVLTF.

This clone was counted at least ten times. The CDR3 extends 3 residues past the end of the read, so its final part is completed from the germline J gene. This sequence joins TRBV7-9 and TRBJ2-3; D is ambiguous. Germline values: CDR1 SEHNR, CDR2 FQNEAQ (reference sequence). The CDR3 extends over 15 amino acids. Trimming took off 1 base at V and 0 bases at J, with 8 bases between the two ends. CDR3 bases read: TGTGCCAGCAGCTTAGGAGACTTTAGCACAGATACG. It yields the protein CASSLGDFSTDT. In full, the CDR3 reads CASSLGDFSTDTQYF.

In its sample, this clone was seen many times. CDR3 bases read: TGCGCCAGCAGCTCGAGGACAGGGGAGGCAGATACG. It encodes CASSSRTGEADT. The CDR3 in its entirety is CASSSRTGEADTQYF. The gene calls are TRBV5-1 and TRBJ2-3; 9 bases align to TRBD1. The read falls 3 residues short of the CDR3 end, and the missing part is taken from the germline J gene. J lost 4 bases, V lost 3 bases, and 6 bases had no gene match. The V gene's germline CDR1 is SGHRS and CDR2 YFSETQ. The CDR3 has 15 residues.

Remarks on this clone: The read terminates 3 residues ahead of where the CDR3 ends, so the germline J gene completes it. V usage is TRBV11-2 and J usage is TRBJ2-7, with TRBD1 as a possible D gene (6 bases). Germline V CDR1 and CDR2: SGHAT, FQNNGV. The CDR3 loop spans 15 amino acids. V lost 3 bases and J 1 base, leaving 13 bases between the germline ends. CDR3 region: CASSFGTGPSYEQYF. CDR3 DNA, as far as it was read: TGTGCCAGCAGCTTCGGAACAGGGCCTTCCTACGAG.

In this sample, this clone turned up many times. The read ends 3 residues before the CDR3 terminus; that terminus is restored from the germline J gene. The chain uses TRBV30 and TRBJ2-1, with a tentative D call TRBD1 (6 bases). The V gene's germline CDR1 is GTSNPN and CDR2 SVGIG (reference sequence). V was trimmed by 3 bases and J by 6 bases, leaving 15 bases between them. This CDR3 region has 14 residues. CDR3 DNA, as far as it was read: TGTGCCTGGAGGATAAACGGACAGAGCAATGAG. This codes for CAWRINGQSNE. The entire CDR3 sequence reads CAWRINGQSNEQFF.

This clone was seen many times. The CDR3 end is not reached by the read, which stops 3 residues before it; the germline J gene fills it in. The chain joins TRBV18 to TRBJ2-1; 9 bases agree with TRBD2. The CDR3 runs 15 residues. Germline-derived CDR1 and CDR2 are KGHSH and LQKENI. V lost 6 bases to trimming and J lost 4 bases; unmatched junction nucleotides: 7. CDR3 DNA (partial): TGTGCCAGCTCGTACGAAGCGGGAGGTTACAATGAG. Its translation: CASSYEAGGYNE. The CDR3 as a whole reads CASSYEAGGYNEQFF.

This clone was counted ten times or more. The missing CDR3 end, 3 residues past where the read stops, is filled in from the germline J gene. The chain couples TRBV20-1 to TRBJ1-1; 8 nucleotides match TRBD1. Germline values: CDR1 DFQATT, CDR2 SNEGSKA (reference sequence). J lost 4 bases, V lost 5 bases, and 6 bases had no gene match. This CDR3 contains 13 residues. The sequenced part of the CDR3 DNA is TGCAGTGCTCCGGACAGGGCGGGCACTGAA. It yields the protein CSAPDRAGTE. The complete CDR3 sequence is CSAPDRAGTEAFF.

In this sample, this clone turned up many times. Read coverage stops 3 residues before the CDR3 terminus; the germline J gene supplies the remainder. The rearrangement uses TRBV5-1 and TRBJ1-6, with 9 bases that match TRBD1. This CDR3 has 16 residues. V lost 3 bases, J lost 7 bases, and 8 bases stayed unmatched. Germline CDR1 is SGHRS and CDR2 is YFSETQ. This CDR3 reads CASSSFTGTGNSPLHF. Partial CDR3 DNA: TGCGCCAGCAGCTCCTTTACCGGGACAGGGAATTCACCC.